Following are 29 T cell receptor beta chains from one sample sequenced in a study of shared clonotypes between healthy human individuals. This table comes from immunoSEQ multiplex PCR, and its TCRdb copy is limited to in-frame clones, with some not included. The sample records about 770,000 clones, just under 75% being singletons. Sequenced sample: memory CD4+ T cells sorted from blood. Subset noted: CD45RA-negative fraction. The receptors come from a woman in her thirties in good health.

This clone was observed at least ten times. The sample holds other DNA sequences that translate to the same CDR3. The V and J genes are TRBV6-6 and TRBJ1-2, with TRBD1 identical over 8 bases. Trimming took 6 bases from V and 3 from J; bases not matched to a gene: 3. Germline lookup yields CDR1 MNHNY and CDR2 SVGAGI (reference sequence). The CDR3 spans 13 residues. CDR3 region: CASSPTGDYGYTF. In nucleotides, the CDR3 is TGTGCCAGCAGCCCGACAGGGGACTATGGCTACACCTTC.

This chain links TRBV20-1 with TRBJ1-2; D is ambiguous. The CDR3 loop spans 11 amino acids. V was shortened by 6 bases and J by 7 bases, with 12 bases between the two germline ends. Germline CDR1 DFQATT, CDR2 SNEGSKA (reference sequence). As DNA, the CDR3 is TGCAGTGCCCCAATCCGACTTGGCTACACCTTC. Protein product: CSAPIRLGYTF.

The rearrangement joins TRBV19 to TRBJ2-1; D possibly corresponds to TRBD1 (6 bases). The CDR3 has 15 residues. CDR1 and CDR2 from the germline V gene are LNHDA and SQIVND (reference sequence). Trimming left V 5 bases short and J 2 bases short, with 13 bases between. This chain's CDR3 is CASSLLDRTYNEQFF. In nucleotides, the CDR3 is TGTGCCAGTAGTCTCCTCGACAGGACCTACAATGAGCAGTTCTTC.

This chain joins TRBV9 and TRBJ2-2; D remains ambiguous. CDR3 length: 13 amino acids. The germline CDR1 and CDR2 sequences are SGDLS and YYNGEE. With 1 base removed from V and 7 bases from J, the gap between germline ends came to 8 bases. The CDR3 is CASSVFVVGELFF. The CDR3 nucleotides are TGTGCCAGCAGCGTATTTGTTGTCGGGGAGCTGTTTTTT.

The chain joins TRBV10-1 to TRBJ2-2; no reliable D call. CDR3 length: 13 residues. The germline CDR1 and CDR2 sequences are WNHNN and SYGVQD (reference sequence). V lost 7 bases, J lost 0 bases, and 6 bases lay in between. CDR3: CASNGPNTGELFF. CDR3 in DNA: TGCGCCAGCAATGGGCCGAACACCGGGGAGCTGTTTTTT.

The chain couples TRBV28 to TRBJ2-5, with TRBD2 matching over 9 bases. J gave up 3 bases and V 6 bases, and 11 bases lay outside the gene matches. The germline gives CDR1 MDHEN, CDR2 SYDVKM. CDR3 length: 16 amino acids. The CDR3 spells CASSSPSGTPKETQYF. The CDR3 nucleotides are TGTGCCAGCAGCTCCCCTAGCGGGACCCCTAAAGAGACCCAGTACTTC.

The rearrangement joins TRBV14 to TRBJ2-6; TRBD1 matches 9 bases. After removal of 2 bases from V and 3 bases from J, the junction contained 8 bases not matched to a gene. The germline V gene encodes CDR1 SGHDN and CDR2 FVKESK. The CDR3 runs to 18 residues. The CDR3 DNA is TGTGCCAGCAGCCAACCGGGACAGGGAATATTTGGGGCCAACGTCCTGACTTTC. Protein product: CASSQPGQGIFGANVLTF.

As concerns this clone: Other DNA variants within this sample encode the same CDR3. J is TRBJ2-1 and V is TRBV18; D uncertain. Germline loops: CDR1 KGHSH, CDR2 LQKENI. The CDR3 contains 12 residues. V was cut by 1 base and J by 7 bases, with 5 bases left in between. CDR3 DNA: TGTGCCAGCTCACCACGACGAAATGAGCAGTTCTTC. This codes for CASSPRRNEQFF.

The chain combines TRBV5-6 with TRBJ1-2; TRBD1 is a possible D gene (5 bases). The CDR3 has 16 amino acids. The germline V and J ends were trimmed by 3 bases and 2 bases, with 17 bases remaining between them. The germline CDR1 and CDR2 sequences are SGHDT and YYEEEE. The CDR3 DNA is TGTGCCAGCAGCTCCCCTCGAAGGGGTGCCAACTATGGCTACACCTTC. Translation: CASSSPRRGANYGYTF. The whole variable domain, filled in from reference TRBV5-6 and TRBJ1-2, reads DAGVTQSPTHLIKTRGQQVTLRCSPKSGHDTVSWYQQALGQGPQFIFQYYEEEERQRGNFPDRFSGHQFPNYSSELNVNALLLGDSALYLCASSSPRRGANYGYTFGSGTRLTVV.

The CDR3 loop reads CASSKDRVAIAKNIQYF. The DNA for the CDR3 is TGTGCCAGCAGCAAAGATCGGGTTGCCATAGCCAAAAACATTCAGTACTTC. V is TRBV21-1 and J is TRBJ2-4; the table gives TRBD2 as D, unverified against the DNA. TRBV21-1 is an annotated pseudogene. This CDR3 contains 17 residues.

This sequence joins TRBV4-1 and TRBJ2-3; D gene ambiguous. This CDR3 comprises 16 residues. Trimming pared 3 bases from V and 2 bases from J, leaving 15 bases between. Germline V CDR1 and CDR2: MGHRA, YSYEKL. CDR3 bases: TGCGCCAGCAGCCAGAATTGGCGGACCTACACAGATACGCAGTATTTT. Amino acid sequence: CASSQNWRTYTDTQYF.

The chain links TRBV7-3 to TRBJ2-1; 7 positions match TRBD2. Trimming cost V 1 base and J 5 bases; bases outside gene matches: 11. The CDR3 totals 17 residues. The germline V gene encodes CDR1 SGHTA and CDR2 FQGTGA. The DNA of the CDR3 is TGTGCCAGCAGCTTAAACCCCGGGGCGGGGGAAAACAATGAGCAGTTCTTC. Its translation is CASSLNPGAGENNEQFF.

V is TRBV2 and J is TRBJ2-3; 13 nucleotides agree with TRBD2. Per germline, CDR1 SNHLY and CDR2 FYNNEI. V was pared by 8 bases and J by 2 bases, with 4 bases of the junction left unmatched. The CDR3 consists of 15 residues. This CDR3 is CASGGLAGHTDTQYF. The CDR3 DNA is TGTGCCAGCGGGGGACTAGCGGGGCACACAGATACGCAGTATTTT. The whole variable domain, remainder taken from reference TRBV2 and TRBJ2-3, is EPEVTQTPSHQVTQMGQEVILRCVPISNHLYFYWYRQILGQKVEFLVSFYNNEISEKSEIFDDQFSVERPDGSNFTLKIRSTKLEDSAMYFCASGGLAGHTDTQYFGPGTRLTVL.

CDR3 sequence (DNA): TGTGCCAGCAGTTACTCTTCGGGTTTTGTGGATGAGCAGTTCTTC. Protein product: CASSYSSGFVDEQFF. J is TRBJ2-1 and V is TRBV6-5; no definite D call. From germline, CDR1 is MNHEY and CDR2 SVGAGI. The germline V and J ends were trimmed by 0 bases and 8 bases, with 14 bases remaining between them. This CDR3 spans 15 amino acids.

In this sample, this clone turned up a few times. The CDR3 here is CASSPEVPGQGNTIYF. DNA for the CDR3: TGTGCCAGCTCACCCGAAGTCCCGGGACAGGGAAACACCATATATTTT. The chain has TRBV18 and TRBJ1-3, with 7 bases matching TRBD1. Per germline, CDR1 KGHSH and CDR2 LQKENI. CDR3 size: 16 residues. V lost 3 bases and J lost 4; bases outside the gene matches: 9.

V is TRBV10-3 and J is TRBJ1-1; 7 bases map to TRBD1. The CDR3 is made up of 15 amino acids. Trimming took 4 bases from V and 1 from J; bases not matched to a gene: 6. Germline V gene data show CDR1 as ENHRY and CDR2 as SYGVKD. The CDR3 bases are TGTGCCATCAGTGGACAGGGACAGCCGAACACTGAAGCTTTCTTT. Translating gives CAISGQGQPNTEAFF.

The chain couples TRBV7-8 to TRBJ2-3; maybe TRBD2 (5 bases). Germline CDR1 is SGHVS and CDR2 is FQNEAQ. CDR3 size: 13 residues. Trimming removed 3 bases from V and 4 bases from J, with 8 bases in between. DNA for the CDR3: TGTGCCAGCAGCTTTGGAGCGGCAGATACGCAGTATTTT. This encodes CASSFGAADTQYF.

This rearrangement joins TRBV2 to TRBJ1-2, with D possibly TRBD1 on 5 matching bases. From germline, CDR1 is SNHLY and CDR2 FYNNEI. Trimming pared 3 bases from V and 1 base from J, leaving 15 bases between. CDR3 length: 16 amino acids. Here the CDR3 reads CASSDVAWGGNYGYTF. The CDR3 DNA is TGTGCCAGCAGTGACGTCGCCTGGGGCGGTAACTATGGCTACACCTTC. Full variable domain (outside the CDR3, taken from reference TRBV2 and TRBJ1-2): EPEVTQTPSHQVTQMGQEVILRCVPISNHLYFYWYRQILGQKVEFLVSFYNNEISEKSEIFDDQFSVERPDGSNFTLKIRSTKLEDSAMYFCASSDVAWGGNYGYTFGSGTRLTVV.

The sample holds many counts of this clone. DNA for the CDR3: TGCGCCAGCAGGTTGAGGCTAGCGGGACAAGAGACCCAGTACTTC. As protein: CASRLRLAGQETQYF. The V gene is TRBV5-1, the J gene TRBJ2-5; 9 positions match TRBD2. Germline values: CDR1 SGHRS, CDR2 YFSETQ. The CDR3 runs to 15 residues. V lost 5 bases to trimming and J lost 2 bases; unmatched junction nucleotides: 7.

The V call is TRBV6-1, the J call TRBJ2-1; 8 bases are shared with TRBD2. The trim removed 2 bases at V and 0 bases at J, leaving 6 bases unmatched. CDR1 MNHNS and CDR2 SASEGT come from the germline V gene. The CDR3 consists of 17 residues. CDR3 in amino acids: CASSERLAQSSYNEQFF. The CDR3 DNA is TGTGCCAGCAGTGAACGACTAGCGCAGAGCTCCTACAATGAGCAGTTCTTC.

About this clone itself: This CDR3 is also generated by other DNA sequences in the sample. J is TRBJ1-4 and V is TRBV4-1, with 9 bases that match TRBD1. The CDR3 contains 15 residues. Trimming cost V 2 bases and J 5 bases; bases outside gene matches: 3. Germline V lookup: CDR1 MGHRA, CDR2 YSYEKL. As DNA, the CDR3 is TGCGCCAGCAGCCAACATGGGACAGGGAATGAAAAACTGTTTTTT. Its protein product is CASSQHGTGNEKLFF.

J is TRBJ1-4 and V is TRBV14; D call uncertain. Trimming removed 5 bases from V and 8 bases from J, with 15 bases in between. CDR3 size: 14 residues. In germline, CDR1 is SGHDN, CDR2 FVKESK. In nucleotides, the CDR3 is TGTGCCAGCAGCGGACGGGTTCTTGGGGAAAAACTGTTTTTT. Translating it yields CASSGRVLGEKLFF.

This clone was observed at least ten times. This chain joins TRBV10-3 and TRBJ1-1, with TRBD1 matching over 9 bases. Germline assignment: CDR1 ENHRY and CDR2 SYGVKD. V lost 1 base and J lost 8; bases outside the gene matches: 2. The CDR3 extends over 13 amino acids. The CDR3 sequence: CAISEWGQGEAFF. In DNA, the CDR3 is TGTGCCATCAGTGAGTGGGGACAGGGAGAAGCTTTCTTT.

The chain is built from TRBV7-8 and TRBJ2-2; unclear D gene. The germline CDR1 and CDR2 sequences are SGHVS and FQNEAQ. Trimming pared 2 bases from V and 0 bases from J, leaving 13 bases between. CDR3 length: 17 amino acids. The CDR3 DNA sequence: TGTGCCAGCAGCTTATCTTCGGTGAGCGCGAACACCGGGGAGCTGTTTTTT. It encodes CASSLSSVSANTGELFF.

The V gene is TRBV5-1, the J gene TRBJ2-5; TRBD2 matches 7 bases. Germline V lookup: CDR1 SGHRS, CDR2 YFSETQ. V lost 0 bases and J lost 5; bases outside the gene matches: 10. This CDR3 region has 16 residues. The DNA of the CDR3 is TGCGCCAGCAGCTTGGCCCCGGGGGGAGGCGAGGAGACCCAGTACTTC. It yields the protein CASSLAPGGGEETQYF.

This clone has at least ten counts. The gene calls are TRBV10-1 and TRBJ2-7; 8 bases align to TRBD2. Trimming cost V 0 bases and J 1 base; bases outside gene matches: 2. Germline V gives CDR1 WNHNN, CDR2 SYGVQD (reference sequence). The CDR3 is made up of 15 amino acids. In DNA, the CDR3 is TGCGCCAGCAGTGAGTCTAAGCGGGAGTCCTACGAGCAGTACTTC. This codes for CASSESKRESYEQYF.

V gene TRBV27 combines with J gene TRBJ1-4; 10 bases line up with TRBD1. Losses at the gene ends were 5 bases for V and 8 bases for J; bases not matched to a gene: 8. Germline-derived CDR1 and CDR2 are MNHEY and SMNVEV (reference sequence). The CDR3 covers 15 residues. CDR3 loop: CASSAPGQGWEKLFF. The CDR3 nucleotides are TGTGCCAGCAGTGCCCCGGGACAGGGGTGGGAAAAACTGTTTTTT.

This chain links TRBV5-4 with TRBJ2-3; D might be TRBD1 or TRBD2, each matching 5 bases. The V gene lost 3 bases and the J gene lost 3 bases, with 14 bases spanning the gap. There are 15 residues in the CDR3. Germline values: CDR1 SGHNT, CDR2 YYREEE (reference sequence). CDR3 nucleotides: TGTGCCAGCAGCTCTAGCCTAGGGGTTACAGATACGCAGTATTTT. Amino acids: CASSSSLGVTDTQYF.

The chain links TRBV4-2 to TRBJ2-2; 11 positions match TRBD2. This CDR3 spans 16 amino acids. The V segment lost 6 bases and the J segment 1 base; nucleotides outside the gene matches: 4. Germline CDR1 is LGHNA and CDR2 is YNFKEQ. CDR3 DNA sequence: TGTGCCAGCAGTGCCGGGACTAGCGGGAACACCGGGGAGCTGTTTTTT. Protein: CASSAGTSGNTGELFF.